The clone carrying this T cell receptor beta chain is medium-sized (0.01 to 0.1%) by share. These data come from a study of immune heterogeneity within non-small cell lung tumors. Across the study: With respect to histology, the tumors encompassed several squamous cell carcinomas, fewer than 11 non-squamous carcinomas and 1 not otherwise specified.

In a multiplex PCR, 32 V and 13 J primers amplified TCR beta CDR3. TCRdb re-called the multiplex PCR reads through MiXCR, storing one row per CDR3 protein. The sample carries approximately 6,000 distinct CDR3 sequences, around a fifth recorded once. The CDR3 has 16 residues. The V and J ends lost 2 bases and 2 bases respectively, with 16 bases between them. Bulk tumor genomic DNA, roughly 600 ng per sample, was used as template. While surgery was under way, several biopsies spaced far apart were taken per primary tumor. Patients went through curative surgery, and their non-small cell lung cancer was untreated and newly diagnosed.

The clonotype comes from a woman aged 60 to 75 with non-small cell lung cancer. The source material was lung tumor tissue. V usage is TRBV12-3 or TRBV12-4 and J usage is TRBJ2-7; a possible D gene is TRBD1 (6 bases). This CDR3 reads CASSLLIRGYAYEQYF. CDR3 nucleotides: TGTGCCAGCAGTTTACTTATCAGGGGCTACGCCTACGAGCAGTACTTC.